A single sample is the source of the 28 T cell receptor beta chains below, sequenced in a study of T cells after yellow fever vaccination. TCRdb re-derived calls from the 5' RACE reads in MiXCR, one entry per CDR3 protein. The profile shows more than 200,000 distinct CDR3 sequences, 3.6% of them singletons. The source material was PBMCs, sampled 15 days after the yellow fever booster vaccination. Receptors were obtained from a man younger than 35 who received the YFV17D yellow fever vaccine.

In its sample, this clonotype was seen many times. The genes are TRBV20-1 and TRBJ1-3; D is unclear. The CDR3 contains 13 residues. Trimming removed 4 bases at V and 0 bases at J, with 7 bases between. CDR1 DFQATT and CDR2 SNEGSKA come from the germline V gene (reference sequence). CDR3 sequence: CSAKMYSGNTIYF. CDR3 coding DNA: TGCAGTGCTAAAATGTACTCTGGAAACACCATATATTTT.

This clonotype was counted at least ten times. The V call is TRBV7-2, the J call TRBJ1-5, with 9 bases identical to TRBD1. Per germline, CDR1 SGHTA and CDR2 FQGNSA. J was trimmed by 0 bases and V by 7 bases; bases with no gene match: 7. The CDR3 consists of 16 residues. As DNA, the CDR3 is TGTGCCAGCACCCGACAGGGGGAAGGTAGCAATCAGCCCCAGCATTTT. Its translation: CASTRQGEGSNQPQHF.

This clonotype was observed at least ten times. This chain joins TRBV7-8 and TRBJ1-1; a weak D match, TRBD1 (5 bases). Trimming shortened V by 5 bases and J by 7 bases, and 14 bases separated the two germline ends. From germline, CDR1 is SGHVS and CDR2 FQNEAQ. The CDR3 is made up of 13 amino acids. CDR3 bases: TGTGCCAGCAGCCAACTCCGGGGGGGTGAAGCTTTCTTT. It translates to CASSQLRGGEAFF.

This clonotype was seen ten or more times. This chain joins TRBV12-3 or TRBV12-4 and TRBJ2-7; D perhaps matches TRBD1 (6 bases). The CDR3 loop spans 16 amino acids. Trimming took off 1 base at V and 4 bases at J, with 17 bases between the two ends. CDR3 DNA: TGTGCCAGCAGTTTAGTAACAGGGATGTTCCCTTACGAGCAGTACTTC. This codes for CASSLVTGMFPYEQYF.

This clonotype has ten or more counts. The rearrangement uses TRBV5-8 and TRBJ2-3; 8 bases line up with TRBD2. Germline loops: CDR1 SGHTS, CDR2 YDEGEE. This CDR3 comprises 17 residues. V lost 3 bases and J lost 1; bases outside the gene matches: 10. CDR3 sequence (DNA): TGTGCCAGCAGCTCCTCGGGAGGGCCCGAACGCACAGATACGCAGTATTTT. Translation: CASSSSGGPERTDTQYF. Supplemented by reference TRBV5-8 and TRBJ2-3, the full variable domain reads EAGVTQSPTHLIKTRGQQATLRCSPISGHTSVYWYQQALGLGLQFLLWYDEGEERNRGNFPPRFSGRQFPNYSSELNVNALELEDSALYLCASSSSGGPERTDTQYFGPGTRLTVL.

Many counts were recorded for this clonotype. This sequence joins TRBV24-1 and TRBJ2-7; 7 positions match TRBD1. From germline, CDR1 is KGHDR and CDR2 SFDVKD. The V gene end was trimmed by 4 bases and the J gene end by 4 bases; junction bases not matched to a gene: 15. The CDR3 spans 17 residues. The DNA for the CDR3 is TGTGCCACCAGTGACTTTACAACAGGGGAACATTTATACGAGCAGTACGTC. It encodes CATSDFTTGEHLYEQYV.

This clonotype showed up many times. The V and J genes are TRBV20-1 and TRBJ2-1, with D hard to call. This CDR3 has 11 amino acids. CDR1 DFQATT and CDR2 SNEGSKA come from the germline V gene (reference sequence). Between the trimmed V and J ends, which lost 0 bases and 8 bases, there was a span of 5 bases. The CDR3 nucleotides are TGCAGTGCTAGAGATCCCCATGAGCAGTTCTTC. Protein sequence: CSARDPHEQFF.

This clonotype appeared many times. The chain uses TRBV11-1 and TRBJ2-2; D perhaps matches TRBD1 (6 bases). From germline, CDR1 is SGHAT and CDR2 FQDESV (reference sequence). This CDR3 spans 14 amino acids. Trimming shortened V by 7 bases and J by 6 bases, and 15 bases separated the two germline ends. The CDR3 DNA reads TGTGCCAGCACCCCAGTTGGGGGCCCCGGGGAGCTGTTTTTT. Its translation is CASTPVGGPGELFF.

This clonotype occurred many times. The chain joins TRBV20-1 to TRBJ2-7; a possible D gene is TRBD2 (5 bases). CDR1 and CDR2 from the germline V gene are DFQATT and SNEGSKA (reference sequence). This CDR3 is built from 11 residues. V shed 7 bases and J shed 4 bases, with 11 bases lying between them. CDR3 sequence: CSVASGYEQYF. DNA of the CDR3: TGCAGTGTTGCGTCGGGGTACGAGCAGTACTTC.

This clonotype was observed at least ten times. J is TRBJ1-4 and V is TRBV7-2; D not certain. The germline V gene encodes CDR1 SGHTA and CDR2 FQGNSA. There are 13 residues in the CDR3. V lost 3 bases and J lost 8, with 10 bases in between. The CDR3 DNA sequence: TGTGCCAGCAGCTTGAGCGGTTGGGAAAAACTGTTTTTT. Translation gives CASSLSGWEKLFF.

Many counts were recorded for this clonotype. V usage is TRBV18 and J usage is TRBJ1-1; a possible D gene is TRBD1 (5 bases). Germline V gene lookup returns CDR1 KGHSH and CDR2 LQKENI. V gave up 6 bases and J gave up 2 bases, with 16 bases separating them. The CDR3 is 15 amino acids. In nucleotides, the CDR3 is TGTGCCAGCTCCCCCCTCCCCGGGGGTAACACTGAAGCTTTCTTT. Its protein is CASSPLPGGNTEAFF.

This clonotype appeared many times. The chain is built from TRBV7-9 and TRBJ1-2; D perhaps matches TRBD1 (6 bases). Trimming shortened V by 1 base and J by 8 bases, and 14 bases separated the two germline ends. Per the germline V gene, CDR1 is SEHNR and CDR2 is FQNEAQ (reference sequence). The CDR3 runs 14 residues. The CDR3 sequence is CASSLVSGAYGYTF. CDR3 coding DNA: TGTGCCAGCAGCTTAGTTTCAGGGGCATACGGCTACACCTTC.

In this sample, this clonotype turned up many times. The chain combines TRBV29-1 with TRBJ2-5, with D hard to call. In germline, CDR1 is SQVTM, CDR2 ANQGSEA. The CDR3 consists of 13 residues. V shed 3 bases and J shed 4 bases, with 12 bases lying between them. The CDR3 sequence is CSVEAGLRETQYF. The CDR3 DNA reads TGCAGCGTTGAGGCCGGGTTGAGAGAGACCCAGTACTTC.

This clonotype was seen many times. The chain has TRBV20-1 and TRBJ1-2; TRBD1 is a possible D gene (5 bases). Germline values: CDR1 DFQATT, CDR2 SNEGSKA (reference sequence). V was pared by 6 bases and J by 4 bases, with 12 bases between. The CDR3 runs to 12 residues. The CDR3 DNA sequence: TGCAGTGCGCCACAGGTGACCTATGGCTACACCTTC. Its translation: CSAPQVTYGYTF.

This clonotype was found many times. V and J are TRBV7-7 and TRBJ2-7, with D perhaps TRBD2 (5 bases). Germline V gene lookup returns CDR1 SSHAT and CDR2 FNYEAQ (reference sequence). This CDR3 has 11 residues. The CDR3 coding sequence is TGTGCTAGCAGCTTATCGGGAGAGCAGTACGTC. Translating gives CASSLSGEQYV.

Ten or more counts support this clonotype. V and J are TRBV19 and TRBJ1-1, with D possibly TRBD1 on 5 matching bases. The CDR3 extends over 14 amino acids. V lost 5 bases, J lost 3 bases, and 13 bases lay in between. Germline CDR1 reads LNHDA; CDR2 reads SQIVND (reference sequence). The CDR3 sequence is CASSVSQADTEAFF. The DNA of the CDR3 is TGTGCCAGTAGTGTTTCACAGGCGGACACTGAAGCTTTCTTT.

This clonotype was recorded at least ten times. This rearrangement joins TRBV20-1 to TRBJ2-7; 10 bases align to TRBD1. The CDR3 contains 14 residues. The V gene end was trimmed by 2 bases and the J gene end by 5 bases; junction bases not matched to a gene: 6. Germline CDR1 is DFQATT and CDR2 is SNEGSKA (reference sequence). DNA for the CDR3: TGCAGTGCTAGAAGACAGGGGGCGCGGGACGAGCAGTACTTC. It yields the protein CSARRQGARDEQYF.

This clonotype appeared many times. The rearrangement uses TRBV6-5 and TRBJ2-3; D gene uncertain. Germline-derived CDR1 and CDR2 are MNHEY and SVGAGI. The CDR3 is 14 amino acids. Trimming took off 0 bases at V and 6 bases at J, with 10 bases between the two ends. The CDR3 is CASSYSGVTDTQYF. The CDR3 nucleotides read TGTGCCAGCAGTTACTCAGGAGTCACGGATACGCAGTATTTT.

This clonotype was seen ten or more times. This rearrangement joins TRBV12-3 or TRBV12-4 to TRBJ2-3, with 9 bases matching TRBD2. The CDR3 is 13 residues long. With 10 bases clipped from V and 4 bases from J, the junction kept 6 bases outside the gene matches. The chain's CDR3 is CATTSSGADTQYF. The CDR3 DNA follows: TGTGCCACCACTTCTAGCGGGGCAGATACGCAGTATTTT.

This clonotype was observed many times. The rearrangement uses TRBV7-9 and TRBJ1-2; the D is unclear. The CDR3 has 13 residues. The V end lost 1 base, the J end lost 6 bases, and 9 bases lay between the germline ends. Germline CDR1 reads SEHNR; CDR2 reads FQNEAQ (reference sequence). CDR3 nucleotides: TGTGCCAGCAGCTTAGTTCGAGGGAATGGCTACACCTTC. Encoded protein: CASSLVRGNGYTF.

This clonotype was seen at least ten times. The chain uses TRBV12-3 or TRBV12-4 and TRBJ2-7, with 7 positions matching TRBD2. The CDR3 covers 17 residues. With V trimmed by 2 bases and J by 6 bases, 16 bases remained unmatched. The CDR3 protein is CASSLWGGPPKRCEQYV. The DNA of the CDR3 is TGTGCCAGCAGTTTATGGGGGGGACCCCCCAAAAGGTGCGAGCAGTACGTC.

The chain recombines TRBV12-3 or TRBV12-4 with TRBJ2-7, with TRBD1 matching 7 bases. The V and J ends lost 3 bases and 0 bases, in that order; junction bases with no gene match: 2. This CDR3 contains 14 residues. The CDR3 DNA sequence: TGTGCCAGCAGTTTTAGGACAGGCTCCTACGAGCAGTACTTC. This encodes CASSFRTGSYEQYF.

This clonotype was seen at least ten times. V is TRBV12-3 or TRBV12-4 and J is TRBJ1-3; 7 nucleotides agree with TRBD1. The CDR3 is made up of 16 amino acids. V was clipped by 4 bases and J by 2 bases; unmatched bases: 8. CDR3 sequence (DNA): TGTGCCAGCAGTTCTCCGGGACAGCGCGCTGGAAACACCATATATTTT. It translates to CASSSPGQRAGNTIYF.

This clonotype was seen at least ten times. J is TRBJ1-1 and V is TRBV7-2, with TRBD1 identical over 7 bases. CDR3 length equals 16 residues. The V gene's germline CDR1 is SGHTA and CDR2 FQGNSA. V was clipped by 1 base and J by 4 bases; unmatched bases: 9. CDR3 DNA sequence: TGTGCCAGCAGCTTAGTAGGGGGCGTCGGGACCACTGAAGCTTTCTTT. It specifies CASSLVGGVGTTEAFF.

This clonotype appeared a few times. This sequence joins TRBV4-3 and TRBJ1-3, with TRBD1 matching over 7 bases. This CDR3 is built from 14 residues. V lost 1 base to trimming and J lost 9 bases; unmatched junction nucleotides: 6. Germline V gives CDR1 LGHNA, CDR2 YSLEER. The CDR3 here is CASSQATGSPTIYF. The CDR3 nucleotides read TGCGCCAGCAGCCAAGCGACAGGGTCGCCCACCATATATTTT.

This clonotype was found many times. This CDR3 is CASSPPGRDYEQYV. CDR3 nucleotides: TGCGCCAGCAGCCCCCCCGGACGGGACTACGAGCAGTACGTC. The chain combines TRBV5-1 with TRBJ2-7; TRBD2 might be the D (5 bases). Germline assignment: CDR1 SGHRS and CDR2 YFSETQ. This CDR3 has 14 amino acids. V was pared by 4 bases and J by 3 bases, with 14 bases between.

This clonotype was picked up many times. V is TRBV6-2 or TRBV6-3 and J is TRBJ2-7, with D possibly TRBD1 on 7 matching bases. CDR3 length: 14 residues. Germline CDR1 MNHEY, CDR2 SVGEGT. The V end lost 6 bases, the J end lost 2 bases, and 14 bases lay between the germline ends. Here the CDR3 reads CASRRGQSTYEQYF. CDR3 in DNA: TGTGCCAGCAGGCGGGGACAGTCCACCTACGAGCAGTACTTC.

This clonotype was picked up many times. The genes are TRBV19 and TRBJ2-7, with TRBD1 matching 10 bases. The CDR3 totals 15 residues. Germline assignment: CDR1 LNHDA and CDR2 SQIVND (reference sequence). V trimming: 5 bases; J trimming: 0 bases; junction bases outside the gene matches: 4. The CDR3 region has the DNA TGTGCCAGTAGTCCCAGACAGGGGGCCTCCTACGAGCAGTACTTC. Protein sequence: CASSPRQGASYEQYF.